This T cell receptor (beta chain) comes out of a study of T-cell reconstitution after alpha-beta-depleted transplantation in children. General study results and limits: By about two months after transplant, alpha-beta T cells reportedly arose from several hundred graft clones that had expanded. Surviving recipient T cells and thymic progenitors accounted for the high day-60 TCRbeta diversity observed in some patients. The main origin of T-cell counts and diversity one year after transplant was newly produced T cells.

A TCRbeta library incorporating unique molecular identifiers was prepared. TCRdb re-analysed the PCR reads in MiXCR, keeping a single row per CDR3 protein. The sample carries 300,000 to 350,000 distinct CDR3 sequences, 23% recorded once. The germline V gene encodes CDR1 DFQATT and CDR2 SNEGSKA (reference sequence). The CDR3 loop spans 15 amino acids. Trimming removed 6 bases from V and 3 bases from J; junction bases left unmatched: 7. This clonotype appeared a few times. Its specificity is not known. The chain has TRBV20-1 and TRBJ2-2; 10 nucleotides line up with TRBD1. The sample here was PBMCs, mostly from graft donor cells, taken 180 days after TCRalphabeta/CD19-depleted stem cell transplant. The receptor was isolated from a male patient between 5 and 17 years old who had a stem cell transplant for acute lymphoblastic leukemia, so the T cells may come from the graft donor. The CDR3 spells CSASGTGADTGELFF. In DNA, the CDR3 is TGCAGTGCATCCGGGACAGGGGCCGACACCGGGGAGCTGTTTTTT.